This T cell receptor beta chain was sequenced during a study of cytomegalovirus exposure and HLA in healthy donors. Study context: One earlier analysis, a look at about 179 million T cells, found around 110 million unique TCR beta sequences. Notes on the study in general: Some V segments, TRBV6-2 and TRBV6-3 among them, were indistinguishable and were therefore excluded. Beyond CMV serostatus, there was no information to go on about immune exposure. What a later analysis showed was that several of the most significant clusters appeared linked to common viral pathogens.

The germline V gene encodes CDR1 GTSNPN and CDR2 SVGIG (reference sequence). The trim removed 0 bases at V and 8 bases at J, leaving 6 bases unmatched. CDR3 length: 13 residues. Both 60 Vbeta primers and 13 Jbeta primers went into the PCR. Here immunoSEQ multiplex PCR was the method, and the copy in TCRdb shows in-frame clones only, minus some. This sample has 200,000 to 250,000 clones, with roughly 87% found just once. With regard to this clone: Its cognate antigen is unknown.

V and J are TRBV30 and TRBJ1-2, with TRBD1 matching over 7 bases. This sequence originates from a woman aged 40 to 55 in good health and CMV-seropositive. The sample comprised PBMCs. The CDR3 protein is CAWSVQTGRGYTF. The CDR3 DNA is TGTGCCTGGAGTGTACAGACAGGGAGAGGCTACACCTTC.